The TCR beta chain described here comes from a study of brain T cells in children with intractable seizures. Stated time point: blood from clinic visit 5 months post-surgery; TSC patient then seizure free. Surgery cases with the highest brain T cell transcript signatures were chosen for sequencing. Pre-surgery treatment included at least one anti-epileptic drug. Concerning this clone itself: What it binds is not known. Other DNA sequences in the sample encode the same CDR3.

Study results and limitations: Patients' HCMV serostatus was unknown; virus specificity rests on CDR3 similarity alone. Pre- and post-surgery blood differed in depth, so pre-surgery absences may be undersampling.

Germline V gene data show CDR1 as SEHNR and CDR2 as FQNEAQ (reference sequence). The CDR3 loop spans 13 amino acids. The V end was cut by 1 base, the J end by 1 base, with 4 bases between. The data were produced by immunoSEQ multiplex PCR, yet TCRdb's version contains in-frame clones alone and is incomplete. The sample holds a few hundred thousand clones, 93% seen once. The sequenced sample was peripheral blood, obtained more than 4 months after surgery. The source is a boy under two years old with tuberous sclerosis and intractable seizures. The J gene is TRBJ1-1, the V gene TRBV7-9; D not resolved. Here the CDR3 reads CASSLVGNTEAFF. In nucleotides, the CDR3 is TGTGCCAGCAGCTTAGTTGGGAACACTGAAGCTTTCTTT. The variable domain in full, completed from reference TRBV7-9 and TRBJ1-1, reads DTGVSQNPRHKITKRGQNVTFRCDPISEHNRLYWYRQTLGQGPEFLTYFQNEAQLEKSRLLSDRFSAERPKGSFSTLEIQRTEQGDSAMYLCASSLVGNTEAFFGQGTRLTVV.